The T cell receptor (beta chain) under discussion was sequenced for a study of cytomegalovirus exposure and HLA in healthy donors. Study background: Early released data comprised some 85 million unique TCRs from HLA-typed donors. Study results and caveats: Reported results showed that the classifier diagnosed cytomegalovirus status with high specificity and sensitivity. Immune exposure information available was restricted to CMV serostatus. Rare TCR sequences dominated, though some public TCRs recurred in many donors.

Regarding this clone: Its specificity is not known.

With 60 Vbeta and 13 Jbeta primers, the PCR was carried out. The protocol was immunoSEQ multiplex PCR, while the TCRdb copy is restricted to in-frame clones and leaves out a portion. The profile shows 120,000 or so clones, around 77% of them singletons. CDR3 length: 12 amino acids. Germline V gene lookup returns CDR1 SSHAT and CDR2 FNYEAQ (reference sequence). The V gene lost 11 bases and the J gene lost 5 bases, with 15 bases spanning the gap. The source material was PBMCs. V and J are TRBV7-7 and TRBJ1-1; D possibly corresponds to TRBD1 (5 bases). This sequence originates from a man in his late teens or twenties in good health and CMV-seropositive. The CDR3: CAVGGGRTEAFF. The CDR3 region has the DNA TGTGCCGTCGGGGGGGGGAGGACTGAAGCTTTCTTT.